Sequencing of this T cell receptor (beta chain) was carried out in a study of regulatory T cells in long-lasting Graves disease. Study-level results: Segments TRBV28, TRBJ1-2 and TRBJ2-5 showed preferential usage in persistent disease.

Construction of the TCR beta libraries employed iRepertoire HTBI primers in conjunction with Arm-PCR of CDR3 regions. TCRdb passed the multiplex PCR reads through MiXCR, listing each CDR3 protein once. Among about 540,000 distinct CDR3 sequences listed, roughly 14% were seen once. V lost 5 bases and J 8 bases, leaving 21 bases between the germline ends. The CDR3 runs 14 residues. Germline V gene sequence: CDR1 GTSNPN, CDR2 SVGIG (reference sequence). This clonotype has just a few counts. As yet, its antigen is unknown. Time point defined: newly diagnosed GD, antithyroid drugs for less than 3 months. PBMC RNA was the source of the TCR library. This sample also belongs to another study, concerning T cells in Graves' hyperthyroidism and ophthalmopathy.

The genes are TRBV30 and TRBJ2-5; perhaps TRBD2 as D (5 bases). Sequenced material: peripheral blood mononuclear cells (PBMCs), taken at new diagnosis, from a patient treated with antithyroid drugs. The receptor comes from a man younger than 40 with Graves disease. CDR3 amino acids: CAWDFGAAPGTQYF. The CDR3 nucleotides read TGTGCCTGGGATTTCGGAGCGGCCCCCGGTACCCAGTACTTC.